Listed below are T cell receptor beta chains from one sample, sequenced in a study of blood T cell repertoires in COVID-19. Measured with immunoSEQ multiplex PCR; TCRdb has only the in-frame clones, and not every one. The sample consists of 140,000 to 150,000 clones, roughly 87% of them appearing once. Sequenced sample: PBMCs or T cells enriched from blood (not recorded which). These receptors were obtained from a woman aged 40 to 55 who had been exposed to COVID-19. Both conserved end residues are part of each CDR3. The D gene is left open where the match is weak. Only part of the rows carry a size: once, few, many, or a class if the clone is expanded.

CDR3: CASRTRTGGAGKLFF; DNA: TGTGCCAGCAGGACCCGGACAGGTGGAGCCGGAAAACTGTTTTTT; J: TRBJ1-4; D: TRBD1; V: TRBV6-5; size: NA
CDR3: CASSAPTSNNEQFF; DNA: TGTGCCAGCAGCGCCCCGACTAGCAACAATGAGCAGTTCTTC; J: TRBJ2-1; D: TRBD2; V: TRBV11-2; size: NA
CDR3: CASTGLAKNIQYF; DNA: TGTGCCAGCACGGGACTAGCCAAAAACATTCAGTACTTC; J: TRBJ2-4; D: NA; V: TRBV6-5; size: NA
CDR3: CASSPVLYEQYF; DNA: TGCGCCAGCAGCCCAGTACTATACGAGCAGTACTTC; J: TRBJ2-7; D: NA; V: TRBV23-1; size: NA
CDR3: CASRLTEYNSPLHF; DNA: TGTGCCAGCAGGCTGACAGAGTATAATTCACCCCTCCACTTT; J: TRBJ1-6; D: NA; V: TRBV6-5; size: NA
CDR3: CASGLVRGRGSYNEQFF; DNA: TGTGCTAGTGGTTTGGTACGGGGAAGGGGGTCCTACAATGAGCAGTTCTTC; J: TRBJ2-1; D: NA; V: TRBV12-5; size: NA
CDR3: CASSLPTYEQYF; DNA: TGTGCCAGCAGTTTACCCACCTACGAGCAGTACTTC; J: TRBJ2-7; D: NA; V: TRBV12-3/TRBV12-4; size: NA
CDR3: CASSLDRGIHTEAFF; DNA: TGTGCCAGCAGCTTAGACAGGGGGATTCACACTGAAGCTTTCTTT; J: TRBJ1-1; D: TRBD1; V: TRBV7-2; size: NA
CDR3: CASREGVLAEAFF; DNA: TGCGCCAGCAGAGAGGGGGTGTTGGCTGAAGCTTTCTTT; J: TRBJ1-1; D: NA; V: TRBV5-1; size: once
CDR3: CASSQDMAGRPTNEKLFF; DNA: TGTGCCAGCAGCCAAGATATGGCGGGCAGGCCAACTAATGAAAAACTGTTTTTT; J: TRBJ1-4; D: NA; V: TRBV4-2; size: NA
CDR3: CASSQRGGPTDTQYF; DNA: TGTGCCAGCAGCCAAAGGGGGGGCCCCACAGATACGCAGTATTTT; J: TRBJ2-3; D: NA; V: TRBV5-6; size: NA
CDR3: CASSQDRGNTEAFF; DNA: TGCGCCAGCAGCCAAGATCGGGGGAACACTGAAGCTTTCTTT; J: TRBJ1-1; D: NA; V: TRBV4-3; size: NA
CDR3: CASSQGTSDQKLFF; DNA: TGCGCCAGCAGCCAAGGGACTTCCGATCAAAAACTGTTTTTT; J: TRBJ1-4; D: NA; V: TRBV4-1; size: NA
CDR3: CAVGEGIYGYTF; DNA: TGTGCCGTGGGGGAGGGGATCTATGGCTACACCTTC; J: TRBJ1-2; D: NA; V: TRBV6-5; size: NA
CDR3: CASGFGGNEQFF; DNA: TGTGCCAGCGGATTTGGGGGGAATGAGCAGTTCTTC; J: TRBJ2-1; D: NA; V: TRBV2; size: NA
CDR3: CASSLLQGSYEQYF; DNA: TGTGCCAGCAGTTTATTGCAGGGATCCTACGAGCAGTACTTC; J: TRBJ2-7; D: NA; V: TRBV28; size: NA
CDR3: CASSVEPGTYEQYF; DNA: TGTGCCAGCAGCGTAGAGCCAGGTACCTACGAGCAGTACTTC; J: TRBJ2-7; D: NA; V: TRBV9; size: NA
CDR3: CASSHLDRGHGYTF; DNA: TGTGCCAGCAGCCATTTGGACAGGGGCCATGGCTACACCTTC; J: TRBJ1-2; D: TRBD1; V: TRBV3-1/TRBV3-2; size: NA
CDR3: CASSLVDRESNTQYF; DNA: TGTGCCAGCAGTTTAGTCGACAGGGAATCAAATACGCAGTATTTT; J: TRBJ2-3; D: TRBD1; V: TRBV27; size: NA
CDR3: CASSFGSNSPLHF; DNA: TGTGCCAGCAGTTTTGGGAGTAATTCACCCCTCCACTTT; J: TRBJ1-6; D: NA; V: TRBV27; size: NA
CDR3: CASRDTSGRVSYNEQFF; DNA: TGTGCCAGCAGAGATACTAGCGGGAGGGTCTCCTACAATGAGCAGTTCTTC; J: TRBJ2-1; D: TRBD2; V: TRBV28; size: NA
CDR3: CASSFIKTGSFAGELFF; DNA: TGTGCCAGCAGTTTTATAAAGACAGGGTCGTTCGCCGGGGAGCTGTTTTTT; J: TRBJ2-2; D: TRBD1; V: TRBV27; size: NA
CDR3: CASSRRQGPQVNTEAFF; DNA: TGTGCCAGCAGTCGTAGACAGGGCCCGCAAGTGAACACTGAAGCTTTCTTT; J: TRBJ1-1; D: TRBD1; V: TRBV2; size: NA
CDR3: CASSQGDRHTGELFF; DNA: TGTGCCAGCAGCCAAGGGGACAGACACACCGGGGAGCTGTTTTTT; J: TRBJ2-2; D: TRBD1; V: TRBV3-1/TRBV3-2; size: once
CDR3: CASSATGIDEKLFF; DNA: TGTGCCAGTAGTGCCACAGGAATTGATGAAAAACTGTTTTTT; J: TRBJ1-4; D: NA; V: TRBV19; size: once
CDR3: CASNQGVPTLSPQHF; DNA: TGTGCCAGCAATCAGGGGGTACCAACTCTCAGCCCCCAGCATTTT; J: TRBJ1-5; D: TRBD1; V: TRBV28; size: NA
CDR3: CASSLMASGLQETQYF; DNA: TGTGCCAGCAGCTTAATGGCTAGCGGGCTGCAAGAGACCCAGTACTTC; J: TRBJ2-5; D: TRBD2; V: TRBV7-2; size: few
CDR3: CASSLWAGGQPQHF; DNA: TGTGCCAGCAGTTTATGGGCAGGGGGTCAGCCCCAGCATTTT; J: TRBJ1-5; D: TRBD1; V: TRBV28; size: NA
CDR3: CASSVDRGNTEAFF; DNA: TGTGCCAGCAGTGTCGACAGAGGGAACACTGAAGCTTTCTTT; J: TRBJ1-1; D: NA; V: TRBV2; size: NA
CDR3: CASSLGQGVSAGVSPLHF; DNA: TGCGCCAGCAGCTTGGGGCAGGGGGTTTCGGCTGGTGTTTCACCCCTCCACTTT; J: TRBJ1-6; D: TRBD1; V: TRBV5-1; size: NA
CDR3: CASSSSGGYYGYTF; DNA: TGTGCCAGCTCATCTTCAGGGGGTTACTATGGCTACACCTTC; J: TRBJ1-2; D: TRBD1; V: TRBV18; size: NA
CDR3: CASSWGQGVVTGELFF; DNA: TGTGCCAGCAGTTGGGGACAGGGGGTAGTCACCGGGGAGCTGTTTTTT; J: TRBJ2-2; D: TRBD1; V: TRBV27; size: NA
CDR3: CASSQWGGPLHF; DNA: TGCGCCAGCAGCCAGTGGGGCGGACCCCTCCACTTT; J: TRBJ1-6; D: NA; V: TRBV4-1; size: NA
CDR3: CATSDSKPELTDTQYF; DNA: TGTGCCACCAGTGACTCAAAACCGGAGTTGACAGATACGCAGTATTTT; J: TRBJ2-3; D: NA; V: TRBV24-1; size: NA
CDR3: CASSLDLGDRAYF; DNA: TGTGCCAGCAGCTTAGACCTGGGGGACAGGGCATACTTC; J: TRBJ2-5; D: TRBD1; V: TRBV7-9; size: NA
CDR3: CASSTGQGAQPQHF; DNA: TGTGCCAGCAGCACGGGACAGGGGGCCCAGCCCCAGCATTTT; J: TRBJ1-5; D: TRBD1; V: TRBV7-8; size: NA
CDR3: CASSVGDFDGREQFF; DNA: TGTGCCAGCAGCGTGGGGGACTTCGATGGCCGTGAGCAGTTCTTC; J: TRBJ2-1; D: NA; V: TRBV9; size: NA
CDR3: CASSLDRNTEAFF; DNA: TGTGCCAGTAGTCTCGACAGGAACACTGAAGCTTTCTTT; J: TRBJ1-1; D: NA; V: TRBV19; size: NA